Below are 23 T cell receptor beta chains sequenced from a single sample in a study of blood T cell repertoires in COVID-19. Produced via immunoSEQ multiplex PCR; TCRdb's table is partial and in-frame only. Of roughly 100,000 clones in the sample, 87% were seen once. What was sequenced was peripheral blood. These receptor sequences come from a woman in her thirties with acute or convalescent COVID-19.

This chain connects TRBV28 to TRBJ1-6; tentative D call: TRBD1 (5 bases). Trimming shortened V by 5 bases and J by 5 bases, and 13 bases separated the two germline ends. Germline assignment: CDR1 MDHEN and CDR2 SYDVKM. This CDR3 contains 15 residues. DNA for the CDR3: TGTGCCAGCAGTCTCCGTCAGGGAAATAATTCACCCCTCCACTTT. Encoded protein: CASSLRQGNNSPLHF.

The rearrangement links TRBV19 to TRBJ2-7, with D perhaps TRBD2 (6 bases). V lost 1 base and J lost 3, with 13 bases in between. The CDR3 is made up of 15 amino acids. The germline gives CDR1 LNHDA, CDR2 SQIVND (reference sequence). The CDR3 region has the DNA TGTGCCAGTAGTATAGCTGGCGGGGCAGGCTACGAGCAGTACTTC. Protein: CASSIAGGAGYEQYF.

The chain couples TRBV28 to TRBJ1-2; D unclear. V lost 11 bases and J lost 0, with 13 bases in between. This CDR3 has 13 residues. Looked up from germline, CDR1 is MDHEN and CDR2 is SYDVKM. The CDR3 DNA reads as TGTGCCTCCATGAACGGGACTAACTATGGCTACACCTTC. The encoded protein is CASMNGTNYGYTF.

The chain has TRBV13 and TRBJ2-4, with D tentatively TRBD1 (6 bases). Per the germline V gene, CDR1 is PRHDT and CDR2 is FYEKMQ (reference sequence). CDR3 length: 18 residues. Trimming stripped 4 bases from V and 0 bases from J, with 19 bases between. The CDR3 coding sequence is TGTGCCAGCAGCTCCTTACTCGGACAGCCACTAGCCAAAAACATTCAGTACTTC. This sequence encodes CASSSLLGQPLAKNIQYF.

The V gene is TRBV4-1, the J gene TRBJ1-6, with TRBD1 matching over 8 bases. Trimming cost V 8 bases and J 7 bases; bases outside gene matches: 7. From germline, CDR1 is MGHRA and CDR2 YSYEKL. The CDR3 spans 14 residues. The CDR3 reads CASRTTGVNSPLHF. Written as DNA, the CDR3 is TGCGCCAGCCGGACGACAGGGGTAAATTCACCCCTCCACTTT.

J is TRBJ2-7 and V is TRBV28, with 10 bases matching TRBD1. The V and J ends lost 6 bases and 2 bases, in that order; junction bases with no gene match: 4. Germline CDR1 MDHEN, CDR2 SYDVKM. CDR3 length: 14 amino acids. The DNA for the CDR3 is TGTGCCAGCAGGGGACAGGGGCGCCCCTACGAGCAGTACTTC. This codes for CASRGQGRPYEQYF.

J is TRBJ2-7 and V is TRBV7-2, with TRBD1 identical over 10 bases. Trimming took 5 bases from V and 4 from J; bases not matched to a gene: 8. Per germline, CDR1 SGHTA and CDR2 FQGNSA. This CDR3 region has 15 residues. CDR3 region: CASSRRQGAMYEQYF. In DNA form, the CDR3 reads TGTGCCAGCAGCCGCCGACAGGGGGCAATGTACGAGCAGTACTTC.

The chain combines TRBV11-2 with TRBJ2-2; 9 bases align to TRBD2. V lost 6 bases and J lost 5; bases outside the gene matches: 7. Germline lookup yields CDR1 SGHAT and CDR2 FQNNGV. The CDR3 is 15 amino acids. For the CDR3, the DNA is TGTGCCAGCAGTGTCATAAGCGGGGGGACCGGGGAGCTGTTTTTT. Translated, it gives CASSVISGGTGELFF. Using reference TRBV11-2 and TRBJ2-2 for the parts outside the CDR3, the full variable domain is EAGVAQSPRYKIIEKRQSVAFWCNPISGHATLYWYQQILGQGPKLLIQFQNNGVVDDSQLPKDRFSAERLKGVDSTLKIQPAKLEDSAVYLCASSVISGGTGELFFGEGSRLTVL.

The J gene is TRBJ1-2, the V gene TRBV19, with D possibly matching TRBD1 (6 bases). CDR3 length: 13 residues. Germline loops: CDR1 LNHDA, CDR2 SQIVND (reference sequence). The V gene lost 5 bases and the J gene lost 9 bases, with 16 bases spanning the gap. CDR3 in DNA: TGTGCCAGTAGTCCCGGGACAACGGCCCGCTACACCTTC. Protein: CASSPGTTARYTF.

The chain carries TRBV7-2 and TRBJ2-1; 8 bases map to TRBD2. The trim removed 2 bases at V and 6 bases at J, leaving 6 bases unmatched. The CDR3 sequence is 15 residues long. Germline assignment: CDR1 SGHTA and CDR2 FQGNSA. The chain's CDR3 is CASSLFPSGLNEQFF. CDR3 in DNA: TGTGCCAGCAGCTTATTTCCTAGCGGGCTCAATGAGCAGTTCTTC.

As to this clone: The junction does not match germline at one end; this may be a read error. The V and J genes are TRBV27 and TRBJ1-5; perhaps TRBD1 as D (6 bases). Germline CDR1 and CDR2: MNHEY and SMNVEV (reference sequence). This CDR3 is 15 amino acids long. CDR3 sequence: CAGSLLPQGHQPQHF. In DNA form, the CDR3 reads TGTGCCGGCAGTTTATTACCACAGGGCCATCAGCCCCAGCATTTT.

This clone is medium-sized within its sample. The chain combines TRBV19 with TRBJ2-7, with a possible D match to TRBD2 (5 bases). Germline lookup yields CDR1 LNHDA and CDR2 SQIVND (reference sequence). Trimming pared 4 bases from V and 4 bases from J, leaving 11 bases between. CDR3 length equals 13 residues. The CDR3 loop reads CASSKVSGYEQYF. CDR3 bases: TGTGCCAGTAGTAAGGTTTCGGGATACGAGCAGTACTTC.

The V gene is TRBV30, the J gene TRBJ1-4, with TRBD1 as a possible D gene (5 bases). Per the germline V gene, CDR1 is GTSNPN and CDR2 is SVGIG (reference sequence). Trimming took 2 bases from V and 6 from J, leaving 19 bases between them. CDR3 size: 16 residues. CDR3 region: CAWSPTDRVGHEKLFF. CDR3 DNA: TGTGCCTGGAGTCCTACTGACCGAGTGGGGCATGAAAAACTGTTTTTT.

The rearrangement joins TRBV12-3 or TRBV12-4 to TRBJ2-1; D is unclear. This CDR3 contains 13 residues. Trimming removed 7 bases from V and 3 bases from J, with 10 bases in between. The CDR3 loop reads CASKDTFYNEQFF. CDR3 in DNA: TGTGCCAGCAAAGACACTTTCTACAATGAGCAGTTCTTC.

The rearrangement uses TRBV29-1 and TRBJ1-2, with 10 bases matching TRBD1. Looked up from germline, CDR1 is SQVTM and CDR2 is ANQGSEA. The CDR3 loop spans 13 amino acids. The V and J ends lost 4 bases and 7 bases, in that order; junction bases with no gene match: 6. CDR3 DNA: TGCAGCGTTGGGGGGACAGGGGAAGGTGGCTACACCTTC. It is translated as CSVGGTGEGGYTF.

The V gene is TRBV27, the J gene TRBJ2-1; TRBD2 matches 16 bases. This CDR3 has 16 residues. Germline CDR1 and CDR2: MNHEY and SMNVEV (reference sequence). Germline trimming cut 3 bases from V and 8 bases from J; bases unmatched to any gene: 4. The chain's CDR3 is CASSLVGTSGGDEQFF. CDR3 in DNA: TGTGCCAGCAGTTTGGTAGGGACTAGCGGGGGGGATGAGCAGTTCTTC.

The V call is TRBV28, the J call TRBJ1-2, with D possibly being TRBD1 (5 bases). The ends were cut back, 7 bases at V and 4 bases at J, with 16 bases in the middle. The V gene's germline CDR1 is MDHEN and CDR2 SYDVKM. The CDR3 totals 14 residues. The chain's CDR3 is CASTQSPDSYGYTF. The CDR3 DNA follows: TGTGCCAGCACCCAAAGTCCCGACAGCTATGGCTACACCTTC.

This chain links TRBV27 with TRBJ1-1; no firm D call. The germline gives CDR1 MNHEY, CDR2 SMNVEV (reference sequence). Trimming took 4 bases from V and 0 from J, leaving 12 bases between them. The CDR3 totals 15 residues. The CDR3 coding sequence is TGTGCCAGCAGTTATGGTAATCAGATGAACACTGAAGCTTTCTTT. Translated: CASSYGNQMNTEAFF.

This clone was seen more than once but under ten times. The CDR3: CASSYPLGQGHTEAFF. DNA of the CDR3: TGTGCCAGCAGTTACCCTTTGGGACAGGGGCACACTGAAGCTTTCTTT. The genes are TRBV6-6 and TRBJ1-1, with 10 bases that match TRBD1. V lost 2 bases, J lost 3 bases, and 6 bases stayed unmatched. Per germline, CDR1 MNHNY and CDR2 SVGAGI (reference sequence). The length of the CDR3 is 16 residues.

This clone appeared a few times. The chain couples TRBV7-9 to TRBJ1-2; 8 bases agree with TRBD1. Unmatched junction bases numbered 13, after V lost 11 bases and J lost 5 bases. Germline CDR1 SEHNR, CDR2 FQNEAQ (reference sequence). The length of the CDR3 is 14 residues. As DNA, the CDR3 is TGTGCCGCGCTAACCGACAGGGGAGATTATGGCTACACCTTC. Translating gives CAALTDRGDYGYTF.

This clone was recorded only once. The V call is TRBV19, the J call TRBJ1-5, with a weak D call TRBD1 (5 bases). V lost 6 bases and J lost 2, with 8 bases in between. CDR1 LNHDA and CDR2 SQIVND come from the germline V gene (reference sequence). The CDR3 runs to 13 residues. CDR3 protein: CASRQGGNQPQHF. CDR3 DNA sequence: TGTGCCAGTAGGCAGGGTGGCAATCAGCCCCAGCATTTT.

V and J are TRBV23-1 and TRBJ2-7; 10 bases line up with TRBD1. TRBV23-1 is filed as an ORF, its function uncertain. V trimming: 6 bases; J trimming: 3 bases; junction bases outside the gene matches: 11. The CDR3 sequence is 16 residues long. The CDR3 nucleotides read TGCGCCAGCAGAAACGACAGGGGGCGCGTCTACTACGAGCAGTACTTC. It yields the protein CASRNDRGRVYYEQYF.

This clone has just one count. The chain employs TRBV5-1 and TRBJ1-3; tentative D call: TRBD1 (6 bases). CDR1 SGHRS and CDR2 YFSETQ come from the germline V gene. The V end was cut by 3 bases, the J end by 2 bases, with 6 bases between. The CDR3 is 13 amino acids. CDR3 coding DNA: TGCGCCAGCAGCTCAGGGGCTGGAAACACCATATATTTT. This translates into CASSSGAGNTIYF. Supplemented by reference TRBV5-1 and TRBJ1-3, the full variable domain reads KAGVTQTPRYLIKTRGQQVTLSCSPISGHRSVSWYQQTPGQGLQFLFEYFSETQRNKGNFPGRFSGRQFSNSRSEMNVSTLELGDSALYLCASSSGAGNTIYFGEGSWLTVV.